This TCR beta chain was captured by sequencing in a study of pediatric ulcerative colitis (dated by TCRdb to the late 2010s). For the study in its entirety: Of the ulcerative colitis patients, seven or eight had pancolitis and two had left-sided colitis, and histology in every patient was consistent with ulcerative colitis. From fewer than ten newly diagnosed, treatment-naive pediatric ulcerative colitis patients and four non-IBD control children, paired blood and rectal samples were collected. By Pediatric Ulcerative Colitis Activity Index, two patients had mild disease, four had moderate disease and three had acute severe colitis. Results and caveats for the whole study, not just this receptor: Clonal overlap between a subject's own blood and rectum was significantly greater in ulcerative colitis patients than in controls, which suggests more T cell trafficking to inflamed tissue. Because the repertoires came from total lymphocyte DNA, rare subsets such as regulatory T cells may have patterns that are not reflected. Two rectal CDR3 clonotypes were found in every ulcerative colitis patient but in no control. Rectal repertoire features separated controls, mild-moderate and acute severe colitis patients; acute severe colitis showed reduced rectal diversity due to clonal expansions. With only a handful of individuals, the healthy control group was small. For technical reasons, substantially fewer templates were yielded by the blood samples of a couple of patients, and these blood samples were excluded from blood-rectal overlap analysis. Blood-derived T cells may have been included in the rectal pinch biopsies, particularly in patients with overt colitis.

On this clone: Which antigen it targets is not known. No much larger clonotype is one base removed from it; base qualities were not supplied.

During colonoscopy, one to two pinch biopsies were obtained from the rectum for research. Ulcerative colitis patients had received no immunosuppressive medication before the diagnostic colonoscopy. Before DNA isolation, rectal biopsies were subjected to proteinase K digestion. The Wizard kit (Promega) was used to extract genomic DNA from the blood and intestinal samples. Using the immunoSEQ TRB Survey service, rearranged CDR3 beta regions were amplified from genomic DNA with multiplex V and J primers. To keep sequencing depth equal across samples, survey-level depth of up to 500,000 reads per sample was applied. Libraries were purified and pooled, and sequencing was performed on Illumina technology. Regarding the original processing steps: Productive clonality, sample overlap, pairwise scatters, CDR3 beta length, V/D/J gene usage and productiveness were assessed with immunoSEQ online tools. Alongside Shannon and Simpson indices, calculated diversity was computed as the number of unique rearrangements divided by total templates, multiplied by 100. Principal component analysis used the R prcomp function and ggbiplot package on Z-score normalized data. Blood-rectal clonal overlap within each subject was quantified with Morisita's index. In TCRdb, the immuneACCESS table is reduced to in-frame sequences with V and J assigned. These tables do not hold every clone; where another copy was compared, an unresolved V gene accounts for under half, and the others remain unexplained. D and trimming come from the DNA, and the V and J calls and clone size come from that table. The table for this sample lists tens of thousands of clones; 65% to 85% of them were counted only once. The ten largest clones represent around 7.8% of the sample.

Reading the germline V gene (reference sequence) gives CDR1 LNHDA and CDR2 SQIVND. Measured from the cysteine to the phenylalanine, the CDR3 is 13 residues long. The read is trimmed to its CDR3 DNA, 39 bases read in frame from base 1. A distance of 7 bases separates the germline ends of V and J, which lose 5 bases and 0 bases respectively. The receptor chain draws on TRBV19 and TRBJ1-2, with the identity of the D gene unclear. This TCR was sampled from a boy younger than 18 with severe ulcerative colitis. Sequences were obtained from gut tissue. The CDR3 loop reads CASSEVPNYGYTF. The sequenced DNA: TGTGCCAGTAGTGAGGTTCCTAACTATGGCTACACCTTC. Outside the CDR3, residues come from the reference TRBV19 and TRBJ1-2 proteins, so the full variable domain is: DGGITQSPKYLFRKEGQNVTLSCEQNLNHDAMYWYRQDPGQGLRLIYYSQIVNDFQKGDIAEGYSVSREKKESFPLTVTSAQKNPTAFYLCASSEVPNYGYTFGSGTRLTVV.